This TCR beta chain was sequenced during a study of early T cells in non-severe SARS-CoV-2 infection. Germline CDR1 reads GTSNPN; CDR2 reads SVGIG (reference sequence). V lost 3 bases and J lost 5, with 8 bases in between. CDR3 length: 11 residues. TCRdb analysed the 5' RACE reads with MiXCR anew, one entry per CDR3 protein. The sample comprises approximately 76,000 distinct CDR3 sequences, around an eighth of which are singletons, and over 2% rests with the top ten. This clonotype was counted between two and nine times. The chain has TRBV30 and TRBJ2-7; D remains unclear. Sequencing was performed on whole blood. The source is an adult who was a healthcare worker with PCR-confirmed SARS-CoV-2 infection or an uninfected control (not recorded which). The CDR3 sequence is CAWRAEDEQYF. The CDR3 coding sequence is TGTGCCTGGAGGGCAGAGGACGAGCAGTACTTC.